Sequencing of this TCR beta chain was carried out in a study of cytomegalovirus exposure and HLA in healthy donors. General observations from the study: TCR sequences were mostly rare, though some public TCRs occurred in many donors. Subsequent analysis showed first-cohort TCR clusters tending to co-occur in over a hundred validation repertoires.

As for this clone: Its matching antigen is unknown.

This CDR3 contains 13 residues. Germline loops: CDR1 SGHTA, CDR2 FQGNSA. Losses at the gene ends were 5 bases for V and 8 bases for J; bases not matched to a gene: 8. Clones were read by immunoSEQ multiplex PCR, and TCRdb kept only the in-frame ones, dropping some. The sample yields 170,000 or so clones, approximately 84% seen once. Sequencing was carried out using PBMCs. This clonotype was obtained from a woman aged 18-29 years in good health and CMV-seropositive. J is TRBJ1-2 and V is TRBV7-2; TRBD1 matches at 7 bases. The CDR3, as DNA: TGTGCCAGCAGCCAGCGGACAGGCGGAGGCTACACCTTC. It encodes CASSQRTGGGYTF.